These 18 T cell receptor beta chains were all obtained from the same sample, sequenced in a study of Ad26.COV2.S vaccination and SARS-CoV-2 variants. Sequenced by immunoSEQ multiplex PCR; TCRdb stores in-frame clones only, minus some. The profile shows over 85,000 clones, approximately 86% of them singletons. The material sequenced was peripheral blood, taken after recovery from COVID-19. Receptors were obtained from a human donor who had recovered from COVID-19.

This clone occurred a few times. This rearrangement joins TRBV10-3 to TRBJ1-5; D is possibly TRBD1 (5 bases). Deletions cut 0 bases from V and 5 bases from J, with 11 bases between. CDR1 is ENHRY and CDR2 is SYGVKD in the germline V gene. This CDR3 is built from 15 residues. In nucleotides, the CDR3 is TGTGCCATCAGTGAGTCTGGGGGAGGGGATCAGCCCCAGCATTTT. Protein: CAISESGGGDQPQHF.

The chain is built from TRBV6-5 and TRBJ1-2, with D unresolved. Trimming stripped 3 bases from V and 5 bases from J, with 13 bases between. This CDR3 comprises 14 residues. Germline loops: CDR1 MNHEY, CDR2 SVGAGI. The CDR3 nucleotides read TGTGCCAGCAGTTATTCGGTCAACGAATATGGCTACACCTTC. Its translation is CASSYSVNEYGYTF.

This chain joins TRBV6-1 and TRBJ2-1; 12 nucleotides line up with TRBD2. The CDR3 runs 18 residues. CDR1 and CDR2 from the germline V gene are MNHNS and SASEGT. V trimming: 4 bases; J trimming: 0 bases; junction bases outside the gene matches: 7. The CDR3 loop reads CASSALAGGPSSYNEQFF. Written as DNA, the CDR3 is TGTGCCAGCAGTGCTCTAGCGGGAGGGCCCAGCTCCTACAATGAGCAGTTCTTC.

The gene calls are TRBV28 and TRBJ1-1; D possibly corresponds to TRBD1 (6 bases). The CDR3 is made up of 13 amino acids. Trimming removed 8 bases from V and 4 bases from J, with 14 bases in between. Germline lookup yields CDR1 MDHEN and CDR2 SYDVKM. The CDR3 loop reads CASGRTAPTEAFF. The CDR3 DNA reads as TGTGCCAGCGGCCGGACAGCTCCCACTGAAGCTTTCTTT.

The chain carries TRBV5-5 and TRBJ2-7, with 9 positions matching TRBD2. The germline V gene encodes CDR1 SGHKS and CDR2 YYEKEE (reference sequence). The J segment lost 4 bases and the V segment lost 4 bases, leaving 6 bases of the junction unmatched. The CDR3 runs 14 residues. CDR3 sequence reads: CASSLPGLAYEQYF. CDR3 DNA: TGTGCCAGCAGCCTACCGGGACTAGCTTACGAGCAGTACTTC.

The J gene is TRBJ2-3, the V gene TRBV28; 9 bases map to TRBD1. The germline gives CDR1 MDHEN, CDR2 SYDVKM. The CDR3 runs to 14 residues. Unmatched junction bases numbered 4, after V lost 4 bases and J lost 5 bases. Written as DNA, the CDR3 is TGTGCCAGCAGTTCAACAGGGGGCGGAGATACGCAGTATTTT. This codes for CASSSTGGGDTQYF.

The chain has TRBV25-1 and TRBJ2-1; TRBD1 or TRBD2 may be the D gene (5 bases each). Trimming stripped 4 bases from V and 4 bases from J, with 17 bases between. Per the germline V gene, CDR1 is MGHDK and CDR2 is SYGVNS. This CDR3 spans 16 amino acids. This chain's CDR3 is CASSASGTGLYNEQFF. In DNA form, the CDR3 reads TGTGCCAGCAGTGCCTCCGGGACGGGTCTTTACAATGAGCAGTTCTTC.

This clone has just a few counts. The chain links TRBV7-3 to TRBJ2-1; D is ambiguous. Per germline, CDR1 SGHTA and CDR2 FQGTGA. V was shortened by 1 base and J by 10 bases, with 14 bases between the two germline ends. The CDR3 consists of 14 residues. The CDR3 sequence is CASSLMPTTNEQFF. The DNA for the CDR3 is TGTGCCAGCAGCTTAATGCCCACGACAAACGAGCAGTTCTTC.

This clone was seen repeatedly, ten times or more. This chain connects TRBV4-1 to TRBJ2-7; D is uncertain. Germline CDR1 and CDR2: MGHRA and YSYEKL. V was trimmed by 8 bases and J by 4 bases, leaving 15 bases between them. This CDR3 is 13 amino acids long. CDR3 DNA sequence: TGCGCCAGCTTAGATCAGGCGCGGTACGAGCAGTACTTC. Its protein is CASLDQARYEQYF.

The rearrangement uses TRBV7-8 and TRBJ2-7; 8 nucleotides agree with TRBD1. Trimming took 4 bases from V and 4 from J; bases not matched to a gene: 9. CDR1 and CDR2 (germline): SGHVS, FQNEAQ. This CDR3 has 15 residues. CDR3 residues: CASSSPDRAAYEQYF. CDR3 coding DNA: TGTGCCAGCAGCTCCCCGGACAGGGCGGCTTACGAGCAGTACTTC.

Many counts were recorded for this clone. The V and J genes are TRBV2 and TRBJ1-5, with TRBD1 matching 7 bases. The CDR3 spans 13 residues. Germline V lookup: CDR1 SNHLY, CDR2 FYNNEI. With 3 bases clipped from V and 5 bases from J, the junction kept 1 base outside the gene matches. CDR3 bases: TGTGCCAGCAGTGAGACAGGGCATCAGCCCCAGCATTTT. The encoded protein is CASSETGHQPQHF.

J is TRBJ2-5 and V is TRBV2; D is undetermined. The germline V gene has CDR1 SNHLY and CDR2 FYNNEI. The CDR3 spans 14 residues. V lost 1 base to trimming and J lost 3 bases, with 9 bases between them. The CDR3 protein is CASSEDRPEETQYF. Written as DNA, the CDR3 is TGTGCCAGCAGTGAAGACCGACCAGAAGAGACCCAGTACTTC.

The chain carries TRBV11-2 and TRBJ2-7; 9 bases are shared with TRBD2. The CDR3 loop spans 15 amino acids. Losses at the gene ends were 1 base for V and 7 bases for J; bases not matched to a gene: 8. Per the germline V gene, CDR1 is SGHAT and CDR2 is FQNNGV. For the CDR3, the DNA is TGTGCCAGCAGCTTAGCGGGCGGGAGGGCGAGGGAGCAGTACTTC. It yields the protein CASSLAGGRAREQYF.

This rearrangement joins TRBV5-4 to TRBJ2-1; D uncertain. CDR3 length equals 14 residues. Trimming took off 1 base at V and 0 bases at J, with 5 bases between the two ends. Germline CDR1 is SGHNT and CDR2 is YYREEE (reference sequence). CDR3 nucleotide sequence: TGTGCCAGCAGCTTGCGGAGCTCCTACAATGAGCAGTTCTTC. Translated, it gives CASSLRSSYNEQFF.

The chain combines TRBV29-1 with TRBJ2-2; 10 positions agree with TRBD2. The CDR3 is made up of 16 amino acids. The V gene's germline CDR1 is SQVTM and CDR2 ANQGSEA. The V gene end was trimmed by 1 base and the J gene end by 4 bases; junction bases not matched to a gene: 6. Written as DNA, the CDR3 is TGCAGCGTTGAAGGGGGGAGCGGGAGGGCCACCGGGGAGCTGTTTTTT. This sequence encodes CSVEGGSGRATGELFF.

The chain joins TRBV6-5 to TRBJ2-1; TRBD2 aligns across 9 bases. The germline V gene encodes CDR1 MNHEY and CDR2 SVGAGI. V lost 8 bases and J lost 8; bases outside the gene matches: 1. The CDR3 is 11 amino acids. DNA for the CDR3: TGTGCCAGCGCTAGCGGGGATGAGCAGTTCTTC. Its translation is CASASGDEQFF.

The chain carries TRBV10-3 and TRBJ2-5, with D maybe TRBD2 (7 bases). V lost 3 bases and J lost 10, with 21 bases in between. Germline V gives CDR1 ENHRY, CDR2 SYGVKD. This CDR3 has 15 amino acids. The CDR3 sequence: CAISDPNRSRGGQYF. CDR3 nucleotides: TGTGCCATCAGTGACCCGAACAGGTCAAGGGGGGGCCAGTACTTC.

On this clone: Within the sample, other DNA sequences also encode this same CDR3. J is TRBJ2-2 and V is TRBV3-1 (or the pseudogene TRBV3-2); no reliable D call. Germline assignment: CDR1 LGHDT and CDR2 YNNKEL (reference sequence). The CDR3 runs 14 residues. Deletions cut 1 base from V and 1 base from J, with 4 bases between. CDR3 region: CASSQGQNTGELFF. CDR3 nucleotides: TGTGCCAGCAGCCAAGGGCAGAACACCGGGGAGCTGTTTTTT.